This TCR beta chain was documented in a study of T-cell reconstitution after alpha-beta-depleted transplantation in children. There are 15 residues in the CDR3. CDR1 and CDR2 (germline): DFQATT, SNEGSKA (reference sequence). V lost 1 base and J lost 0, with 12 bases in between. A library of TCRbeta sequences, prepared with unique molecular identifiers, was generated. TCRdb processed the PCR reads anew with MiXCR; each CDR3 protein has one entry. The sample contains some 530,000 distinct CDR3 sequences, around 13% of which appear only once. Here the sequenced sample was PBMCs from the stem cell graft donor, taken from the stem cell graft. The chain joins TRBV20-1 to TRBJ1-2; weak D call: TRBD1 (6 bases). This receptor was identified in a human donor who donated a stem cell graft to a child with combined immunodeficiency. The CDR3 is CSARGQEGSNYGYTF. The DNA of the CDR3 is TGCAGTGCTAGAGGACAGGAAGGTTCTAACTATGGCTACACCTTC.